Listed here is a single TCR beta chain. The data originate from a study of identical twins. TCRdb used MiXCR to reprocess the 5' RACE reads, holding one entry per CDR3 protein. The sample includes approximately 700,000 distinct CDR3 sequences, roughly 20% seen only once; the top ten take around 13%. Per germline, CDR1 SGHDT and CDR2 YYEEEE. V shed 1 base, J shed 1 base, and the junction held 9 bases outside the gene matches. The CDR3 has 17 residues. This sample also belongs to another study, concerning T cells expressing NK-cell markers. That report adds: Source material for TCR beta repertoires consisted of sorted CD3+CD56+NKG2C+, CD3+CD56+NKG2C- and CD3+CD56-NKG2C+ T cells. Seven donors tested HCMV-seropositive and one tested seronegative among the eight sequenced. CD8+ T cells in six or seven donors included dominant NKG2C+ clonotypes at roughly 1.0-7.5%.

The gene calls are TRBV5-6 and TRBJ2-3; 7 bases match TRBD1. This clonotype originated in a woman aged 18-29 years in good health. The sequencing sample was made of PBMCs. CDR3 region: CASSLQGPGQGTDTQYF. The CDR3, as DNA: TGTGCCAGCAGCTTGCAGGGTCCCGGACAGGGCACAGATACGCAGTATTTT.